Presented here are 27 T cell receptor beta chains from one specimen sequenced in a study of blood T cells in healthy people across ages. With a J-beta primer mix and a sample-barcoded 5' primer, a second PCR ran roughly 6 to 11 cycles. Each CDR3 protein is one row after TCRdb ran MiXCR on the 5' RACE reads. The sample carries 950,000 to 1,200,000 distinct CDR3 sequences, about two fifths recorded once. Material for sequencing was blood. The receptor source for this set is a man younger than 30 in good health.

V and J are TRBV20-1 and TRBJ2-4; D remains unclear. The germline V gene has CDR1 DFQATT and CDR2 SNEGSKA (reference sequence). The ends were cut back, 6 bases at V and 2 bases at J, with 14 bases in the middle. The CDR3 runs to 14 residues. Here the CDR3 DNA reads TGCAGTGCGCAATCTCCGGTTTCCAAAAACATTCAGTACTTC. It yields the protein CSAQSPVSKNIQYF.

This sequence joins TRBV7-9 and TRBJ1-1; D is undetermined. V dropped 3 bases and J dropped 8 bases, with 7 bases sitting between them. The CDR3 spans 11 residues. Germline CDR1 SEHNR, CDR2 FQNEAQ (reference sequence). As DNA, the CDR3 is TGTGCCAGCAGCTTTAAGCCCGAAGCTTTCTTT. It codes for CASSFKPEAFF.

The rearrangement uses TRBV6-5 and TRBJ2-3; no firm D call. Trimming removed 5 bases at V and 13 bases at J, with 13 bases between. Germline values: CDR1 MNHEY, CDR2 SVGAGI. CDR3 length equals 11 residues. CDR3 amino acids: CASSPLRVEYF. The DNA for the CDR3 is TGTGCCAGCAGTCCTCTACGCGTGGAGTATTTT.

The CDR3 DNA reads TGTGCCAGCAGCCAAGTCAGGAGGCGGGAGGTTGGCAATCAGCCCCAGCATTTT. Translating gives CASSQVRRREVGNQPQHF. The chain carries TRBV3-1 and TRBJ1-5; D ambiguous. V was cut by 1 base and J by 2 bases, with 18 bases left in between. Germline CDR1 LGHDT, CDR2 YNNKEL (reference sequence). The CDR3 covers 18 residues.

This clonotype was counted between two and nine times. The chain combines TRBV15 with TRBJ1-1, with 8 bases identical to TRBD1. This CDR3 has 16 residues. The V and J ends lost 1 base and 8 bases, in that order; junction bases with no gene match: 12. Germline V gives CDR1 LNHNV, CDR2 YYDKDF (reference sequence). In DNA, the CDR3 is TGTGCCACCAGCAGAGGGAGGACAGGGTTGGCGATAGAAGCTTTCTTT. This translates into CATSRGRTGLAIEAFF.

This clonotype was picked up many times. The rearrangement joins TRBV29-1 to TRBJ1-2; 9 bases are shared with TRBD1. The V gene's germline CDR1 is SQVTM and CDR2 ANQGSEA. V gave up 7 bases and J gave up 6 bases; unmatched junction bases: 15. The CDR3 length is 15 residues. The CDR3: CSAWDTGGVNNGYTF. CDR3 nucleotide sequence: TGCAGCGCTTGGGACACAGGGGGCGTGAATAATGGCTACACCTTC.

This clonotype showed up just a few times. The rearrangement links TRBV4-1 to TRBJ1-4; possible D gene TRBD1, 5 bases. There are 15 residues in the CDR3. From germline, CDR1 is MGHRA and CDR2 YSYEKL. Trimming removed 1 base from V and 4 bases from J, with 10 bases in between. The CDR3 loop is CASSQGRGGNEKLFF. The CDR3 DNA reads as TGCGCCAGCAGCCAAGGGAGGGGCGGTAATGAAAAACTGTTTTTT.

This clonotype was seen more than once but under ten times. The rearrangement links TRBV4-2 to TRBJ2-3; TRBD1 might be the D (5 bases). Germline lookup yields CDR1 LGHNA and CDR2 YNFKEQ. The germline V and J ends were trimmed by 3 bases and 1 base, with 17 bases remaining between them. The CDR3 is made up of 17 amino acids. CDR3 bases: TGTGCCAGCAGCCAGACCCCCTGGGGCCTAGGCACAGATACGCAGTATTTT. Translating it yields CASSQTPWGLGTDTQYF.

This clonotype showed up just a few times. This chain links TRBV20-1 with TRBJ2-1; no clear D gene. Germline V gives CDR1 DFQATT, CDR2 SNEGSKA (reference sequence). The CDR3 is made up of 14 amino acids. V was clipped by 5 bases and J by 6 bases, with 17 bases between them. CDR3 bases: TGCAGTGCTGGCCGCTCAAGTGGGTCCAATGAGCAGTTCTTC. Its protein is CSAGRSSGSNEQFF.

This clonotype came up a few times. The CDR3 DNA reads as TGCAGTGCTAGAGACGAGACGATTGAAGCTTTCTTT. Its translation is CSARDETIEAFF. The rearrangement links TRBV20-1 to TRBJ1-1; no firm D call. Germline V gene sequence: CDR1 DFQATT, CDR2 SNEGSKA (reference sequence). V was shortened by 0 bases and J by 7 bases, with 9 bases between the two germline ends. The CDR3 is 12 amino acids.

Only a few counts were recorded for this clonotype. This rearrangement joins TRBV9 to TRBJ2-1, with D tentatively TRBD1 or TRBD2 (5 bases each). The CDR3 has 15 residues. Germline lookup yields CDR1 SGDLS and CDR2 YYNGEE. The V end was cut by 0 bases, the J end by 2 bases, with 9 bases between. This CDR3 reads CASSVGQGPYNEQFF. CDR3 sequence (DNA): TGTGCCAGCAGCGTAGGGCAGGGACCCTACAATGAGCAGTTCTTC.

This clonotype turned up a few times. The V and J genes are TRBV3-1 and TRBJ2-1; no reliable D call. The V end was cut by 5 bases, the J end by 9 bases, with 17 bases between. The CDR3 has 14 amino acids. Germline V gene data show CDR1 as LGHDT and CDR2 as YNNKEL (reference sequence). CDR3 DNA sequence: TGTGCCAGCAGCGTTCGGCGAGGAAAGGGTGAGCAGTTCTTC. Protein: CASSVRRGKGEQFF.

This rearrangement joins TRBV28 to TRBJ2-7, with unresolved D. The germline V and J ends were trimmed by 3 bases and 0 bases, with 12 bases remaining between them. This CDR3 is built from 15 residues. Germline CDR1 is MDHEN and CDR2 is SYDVKM. CDR3: CASSFGQDSSYEQYF. In DNA form, the CDR3 reads TGTGCCAGCAGTTTCGGCCAGGATAGCTCCTACGAGCAGTACTTC.

In regard to this clonotype: The junction does not match germline at one end; this may be a read error. The chain joins TRBV7-7 to TRBJ2-3; unclear D gene. Germline CDR1 SSHAT, CDR2 FNYEAQ (reference sequence). The CDR3 has 13 amino acids. Here the CDR3 DNA reads TGTGCTAGCAAGGCTAGTGGTTCAGATACGCAGTATTTT. This encodes CASKASGSDTQYF.

This clonotype was recorded a few times. This chain uses TRBV12-3 or TRBV12-4 with TRBJ2-3, with TRBD2 matching 7 bases. The V segment lost 3 bases and the J segment 1 base; nucleotides outside the gene matches: 7. The CDR3 length is 16 residues. The CDR3 DNA follows: TGTGCCAGCAGTTTCGCCTATGGGGGGGGCACAGATACGCAGTATTTT. This translates into CASSFAYGGGTDTQYF.

The genes are TRBV3-1 and TRBJ1-6; the D gene is possibly TRBD1 (5 bases). Germline CDR1 LGHDT, CDR2 YNNKEL (reference sequence). This CDR3 spans 16 amino acids. V was pared by 2 bases and J by 5 bases, with 13 bases between. CDR3: CASSQIPGGDNSPLHF. CDR3 nucleotides: TGTGCCAGCAGCCAAATTCCTGGGGGGGATAATTCACCCCTCCACTTT.

This clonotype was found a few times. V is TRBV5-1 and J is TRBJ2-6, with D perhaps matching TRBD1 (5 bases). The germline V gene has CDR1 SGHRS and CDR2 YFSETQ. The ends were cut back, 2 bases at V and 0 bases at J, with 15 bases in the middle. The CDR3 runs to 18 residues. In nucleotides, the CDR3 is TGCGCCAGCAGCTTAAACCCCAGGGCTAGCTCTGGGGCCAACGTCCTGACTTTC. Translated: CASSLNPRASSGANVLTF.

This clonotype was counted many times. DNA for the CDR3: TGTGCCAGCAGCCCCGACAGGGCCCAAGAGACCCAGTACTTC. Residues: CASSPDRAQETQYF. This chain joins TRBV12-3 or TRBV12-4 and TRBJ2-5; 7 nucleotides agree with TRBD1. The CDR3 runs to 14 residues. V trimming: 6 bases; J trimming: 1 base; junction bases outside the gene matches: 5.

The chain is built from TRBV12-3 or TRBV12-4 and TRBJ1-1; 8 nucleotides agree with TRBD1. The CDR3 extends over 14 amino acids. V lost 7 bases to trimming and J lost 6 bases; unmatched junction nucleotides: 10. CDR3 nucleotide sequence: TGTGCCAGCAACCCCAACAGGGGGTTGTCTGAAGCTTTCTTT. Translation gives CASNPNRGLSEAFF.

The chain carries TRBV12-3 or TRBV12-4 and TRBJ1-2, with a possible D match to TRBD1 (5 bases). There are 14 residues in the CDR3. V was pared by 3 bases and J by 8 bases, with 16 bases between. The chain's CDR3 is CASSFDSSPSGYTF. The CDR3, as DNA: TGTGCCAGCAGTTTCGACAGTTCCCCGTCGGGCTACACCTTC.

The chain uses TRBV7-9 and TRBJ1-5; 12 bases map to TRBD1. Germline CDR1 SEHNR, CDR2 FQNEAQ (reference sequence). This CDR3 region has 15 residues. V was clipped by 4 bases and J by 7 bases; unmatched bases: 5. In nucleotides, the CDR3 is TGTGCCAGCAGCTCGGGACAGGGGGCAGGACAGCCCCAGCATTTT. The encoded protein is CASSSGQGAGQPQHF.

The chain carries TRBV2 and TRBJ1-1; possible D gene TRBD1, 6 bases. Germline-derived CDR1 and CDR2 are SNHLY and FYNNEI. The CDR3 runs to 14 residues. The V and J ends lost 7 bases and 1 base respectively, with 13 bases between them. The CDR3 coding sequence is TGTGCCAGCAACCTGGACAGCGCGAACACTGAAGCTTTCTTT. Protein sequence: CASNLDSANTEAFF.

The rearrangement uses TRBV5-1 and TRBJ2-1; D not resolved. The CDR3 consists of 15 residues. Trimming shortened V by 3 bases and J by 0 bases, and 10 bases separated the two germline ends. CDR1 and CDR2 from the germline V gene are SGHRS and YFSETQ. Here the CDR3 reads CASSSRRLSYNEQFF. The CDR3 DNA reads as TGCGCCAGCAGCTCGAGGAGACTCTCCTACAATGAGCAGTTCTTC.

A few counts support this clonotype. The gene calls are TRBV6-1 and TRBJ2-7; D remains ambiguous. V dropped 0 bases and J dropped 0 bases, with 9 bases sitting between them. CDR3 length equals 15 residues. Germline V gene lookup returns CDR1 MNHNS and CDR2 SASEGT. CDR3 loop: CASSEAPDSSYEQYF. The CDR3 nucleotides are TGTGCCAGCAGTGAAGCGCCGGATTCCTCCTACGAGCAGTACTTC.

The rearrangement joins TRBV6-5 to TRBJ1-5; 8 bases are shared with TRBD1. V gave up 6 bases and J gave up 6 bases; unmatched junction bases: 10. The germline gives CDR1 MNHEY, CDR2 SVGAGI. CDR3 length equals 15 residues. For the CDR3, the DNA is TGTGCCAGCAGCGCGACAGGGGCTCGTGGTCAGCCCCAGCATTTT. It translates to CASSATGARGQPQHF.

Only a few counts were recorded for this clonotype. The J gene is TRBJ2-3, the V gene TRBV5-1; the D gene is possibly TRBD2 (6 bases). The CDR3 is made up of 16 amino acids. Trimming stripped 0 bases from V and 0 bases from J, with 11 bases between. Germline V gene sequence: CDR1 SGHRS, CDR2 YFSETQ. In nucleotides, the CDR3 is TGCGCCAGCAGCTTGGCCCCAGGGAGGAGCACAGATACGCAGTATTTT. As protein: CASSLAPGRSTDTQYF.

This clonotype was detected only a few times. The gene calls are TRBV20-1 and TRBJ1-5; tentatively, D is TRBD1 (6 bases). Germline assignment: CDR1 DFQATT and CDR2 SNEGSKA (reference sequence). There are 15 residues in the CDR3. Trimming took off 3 bases at V and 0 bases at J, with 12 bases between the two ends. The CDR3 is CSARDVRGSNQPQHF. The CDR3 DNA follows: TGCAGTGCTAGGGACGTCAGGGGTAGCAATCAGCCCCAGCATTTT.